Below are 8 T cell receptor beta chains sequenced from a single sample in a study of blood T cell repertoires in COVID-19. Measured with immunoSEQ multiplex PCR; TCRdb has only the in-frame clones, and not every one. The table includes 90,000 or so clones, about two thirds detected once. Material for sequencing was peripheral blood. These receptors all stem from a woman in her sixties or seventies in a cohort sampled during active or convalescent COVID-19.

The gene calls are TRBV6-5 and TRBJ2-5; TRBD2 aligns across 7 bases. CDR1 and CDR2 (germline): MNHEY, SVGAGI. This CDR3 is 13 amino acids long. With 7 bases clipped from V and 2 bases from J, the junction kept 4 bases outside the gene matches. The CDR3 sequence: CASIAGGQETQYF. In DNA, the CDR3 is TGTGCCAGCATCGCCGGGGGGCAAGAGACCCAGTACTTC.

CDR3 sequence: CASSYYSGNYGYTF. The DNA for the CDR3 is TGTGCCAGCAGTTACTACAGTGGGAACTATGGCTACACCTTC. V usage is TRBV6-2 or TRBV6-3 and J usage is TRBJ1-2; D is uncertain. The CDR3 sequence is 14 residues long. The germline V gene encodes CDR1 MNHEY and CDR2 SVGEGT. The V end lost 1 base, the J end lost 2 bases, and 8 bases lay between the germline ends.

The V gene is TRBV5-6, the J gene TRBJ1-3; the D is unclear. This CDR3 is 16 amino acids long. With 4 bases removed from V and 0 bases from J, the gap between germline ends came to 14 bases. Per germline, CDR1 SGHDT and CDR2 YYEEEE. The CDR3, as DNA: TGTGCCAGCAGCCGCGTCGGTCGTAGCTCTGGAAACACCATATATTTT. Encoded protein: CASSRVGRSSGNTIYF.

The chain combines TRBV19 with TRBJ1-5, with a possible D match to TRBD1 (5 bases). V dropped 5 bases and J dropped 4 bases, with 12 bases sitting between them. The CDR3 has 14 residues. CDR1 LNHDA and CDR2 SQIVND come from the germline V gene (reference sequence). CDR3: CASSLENRNQPQHF. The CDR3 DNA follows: TGTGCCAGTAGTCTCGAAAACAGGAATCAGCCCCAGCATTTT.

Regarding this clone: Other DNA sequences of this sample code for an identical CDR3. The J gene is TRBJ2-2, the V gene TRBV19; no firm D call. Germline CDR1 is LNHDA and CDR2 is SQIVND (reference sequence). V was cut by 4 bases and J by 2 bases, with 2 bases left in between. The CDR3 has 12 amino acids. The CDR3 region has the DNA TGTGCCAGTAGTACAAACACCGGGGAGCTGTTTTTT. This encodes CASSTNTGELFF.

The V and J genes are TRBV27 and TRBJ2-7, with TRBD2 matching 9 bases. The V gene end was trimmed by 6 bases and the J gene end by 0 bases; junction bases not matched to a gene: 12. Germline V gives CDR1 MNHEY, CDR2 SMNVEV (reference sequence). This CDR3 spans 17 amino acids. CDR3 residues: CASSPTFVAGDSYEQYF. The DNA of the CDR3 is TGTGCCAGCAGCCCTACTTTTGTAGCGGGGGACTCCTACGAGCAGTACTTC.

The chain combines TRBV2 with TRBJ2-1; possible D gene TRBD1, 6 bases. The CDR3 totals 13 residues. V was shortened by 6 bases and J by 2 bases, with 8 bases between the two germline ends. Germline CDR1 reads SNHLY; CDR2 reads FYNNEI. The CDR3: CASRNRAYNEQFF. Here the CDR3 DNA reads TGTGCCAGCAGGAACAGGGCCTACAATGAGCAGTTCTTC. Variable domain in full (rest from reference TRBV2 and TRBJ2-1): EPEVTQTPSHQVTQMGQEVILRCVPISNHLYFYWYRQILGQKVEFLVSFYNNEISEKSEIFDDQFSVERPDGSNFTLKIRSTKLEDSAMYFCASRNRAYNEQFFGPGTRLTVL.

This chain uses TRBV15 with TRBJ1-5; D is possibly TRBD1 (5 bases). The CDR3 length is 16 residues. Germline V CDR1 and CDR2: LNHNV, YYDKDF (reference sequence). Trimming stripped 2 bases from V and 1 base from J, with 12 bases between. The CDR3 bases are TGTGCCACCAGCAGAACTAGGGGACTGAGCAATCAGCCCCAGCATTTT. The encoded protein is CATSRTRGLSNQPQHF.